This T cell receptor (beta chain) was retrieved from a study of regulatory T cells in long-lasting Graves disease. The time point here: newly diagnosed GD, antithyroid drugs for less than 3 months. Isolated PBMC RNA provided the starting material for the TCR library. This clonotype was found many times. With V trimmed by 3 bases and J by 3 bases, 2 bases remained unmatched. CDR3 length: 15 residues. In germline, CDR1 is MNHNS, CDR2 SASEGT. With iRepertoire HTBI primers and Arm-PCR of CDR3 regions, TCR beta libraries were built. TCRdb analysed the multiplex PCR reads with MiXCR anew, one entry per CDR3 protein. The sample lists about half a million distinct CDR3 sequences, more than 10% occurring once. The same data also contributed to another study, on T cells in Graves' hyperthyroidism and ophthalmopathy.

The genes are TRBV6-1 and TRBJ2-2; 9 bases line up with TRBD1. The sample here was peripheral blood mononuclear cells (PBMCs), taken at new diagnosis, from a patient treated with antithyroid drugs. This receptor was identified in a young woman with Graves disease. Here the CDR3 DNA reads TGTGCCAGCAGTGAGGACAGGGGAGACACCGGGGAGCTGTTTTTT. This sequence encodes CASSEDRGDTGELFF.